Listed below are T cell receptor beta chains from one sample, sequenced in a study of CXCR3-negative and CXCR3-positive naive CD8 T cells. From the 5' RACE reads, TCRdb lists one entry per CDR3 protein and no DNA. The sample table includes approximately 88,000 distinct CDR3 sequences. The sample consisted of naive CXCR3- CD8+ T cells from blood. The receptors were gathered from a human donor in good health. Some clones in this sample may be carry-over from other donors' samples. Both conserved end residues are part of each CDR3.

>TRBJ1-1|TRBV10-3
CAISRDRLMNTEAFF
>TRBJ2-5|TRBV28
CASSLLDSQETQYF
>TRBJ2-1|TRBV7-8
CASSFIGEGEQFF
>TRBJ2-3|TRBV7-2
CASSLADGALVGTDTQYF
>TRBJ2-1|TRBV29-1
CSVEDYPGGSSYNEQFF
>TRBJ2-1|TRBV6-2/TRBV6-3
CASSYEVNEQFF
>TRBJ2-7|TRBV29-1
CSVGQGLIYEQYF
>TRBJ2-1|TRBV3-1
CASSQELADLSSYNEQFF
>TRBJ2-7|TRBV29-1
CSVDYGGGFGSYEQYF
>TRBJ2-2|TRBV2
CASSERAVLGGELFF
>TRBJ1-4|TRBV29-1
CSAVRGLNEKLFF